Below, one T cell receptor beta chain is given with its context. This record belongs to a study of T-cell memory formation after mild COVID-19. From germline, CDR1 is MNHNY and CDR2 SVGAGI (reference sequence). V lost 4 bases, J lost 5 bases, and 8 bases lay in between. This CDR3 comprises 12 residues. From 5'RACE with constant-segment primers came TCR alpha and TCR beta cDNA libraries that carried sample barcodes and UMIs. TCRdb independently ran MiXCR on the 5' RACE reads; one entry per CDR3 protein. The table shows 380,000 or so distinct CDR3 sequences, with approximately 15% occurring only once. The V call is TRBV6-6, the J call TRBJ2-5, with D unresolved. This sequence originates from a man between 18 and 29 years old who had mild COVID-19 (a few samples of this study predate the infection). Cell type and time point are not known. The sample consisted of PBMCs or a T cell subset sorted from them (not recorded which). This CDR3 is CASSFVDETQYF. Here the CDR3 DNA reads TGTGCCAGCAGTTTCGTGGACGAGACCCAGTACTTC.